This TCR beta chain derives from a study of Ad26.COV2.S vaccination and SARS-CoV-2 variants. In germline, CDR1 is SGHDN, CDR2 FVKESK. This CDR3 has 17 residues. Trimming cost V 1 base and J 5 bases, with 20 bases left between them. Treatment specified: over 15 received Ad26.COV2.S at low or high dose, single or two shots; roughly five received placebo; per-sample allocation not given. Sampling took place 63 days after the first vaccine or placebo injection. This adult donor, from Boston, was 18-55 years old. This table comes from immunoSEQ multiplex PCR, and its TCRdb copy is limited to in-frame clones, with some not included. The repertoire includes 350,000 to 600,000 clones, roughly nine tenths of them detected once, and around 1.6% sits in the top ten.

The specimen was peripheral blood, collected in a trial of Ad26.COV2.S vaccine versus placebo. The J gene is TRBJ2-5, the V gene TRBV14, with D maybe TRBD1 (6 bases). The TCR comes from a person aged 18-60 years who received the Ad26.COV2.S COVID-19 vaccine or a placebo. The CDR3 is CASSQVSAVGALETQYF. The CDR3 DNA sequence: TGTGCCAGCAGCCAAGTTTCGGCAGTGGGGGCTTTGGAGACCCAGTACTTC.